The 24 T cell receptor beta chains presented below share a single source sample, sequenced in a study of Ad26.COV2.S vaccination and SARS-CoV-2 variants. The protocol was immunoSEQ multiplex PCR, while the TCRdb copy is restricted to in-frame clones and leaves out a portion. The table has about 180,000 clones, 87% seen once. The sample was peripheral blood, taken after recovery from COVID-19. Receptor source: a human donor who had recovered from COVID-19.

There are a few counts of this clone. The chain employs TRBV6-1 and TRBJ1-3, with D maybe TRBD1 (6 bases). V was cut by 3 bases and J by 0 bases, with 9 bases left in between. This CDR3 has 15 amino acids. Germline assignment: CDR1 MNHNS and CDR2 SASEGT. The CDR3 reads CASSEGHISGNTIYF. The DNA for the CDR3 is TGTGCCAGCAGTGAGGGACACATCTCTGGAAACACCATATATTTT.

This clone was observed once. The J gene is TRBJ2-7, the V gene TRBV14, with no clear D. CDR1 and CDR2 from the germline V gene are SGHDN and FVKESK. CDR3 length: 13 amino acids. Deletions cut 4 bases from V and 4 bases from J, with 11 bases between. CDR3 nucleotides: TGTGCCAGCAGCCTACGGGTTACTTACGAGCAGTACTTC. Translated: CASSLRVTYEQYF.

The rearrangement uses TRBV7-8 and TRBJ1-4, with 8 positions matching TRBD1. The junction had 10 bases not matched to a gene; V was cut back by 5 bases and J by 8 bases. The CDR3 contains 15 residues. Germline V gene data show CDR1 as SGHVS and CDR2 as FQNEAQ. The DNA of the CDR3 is TGTGCCAGCAGCCCCCATGCCGACAGGGGAGAAAAACTGTTTTTT. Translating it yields CASSPHADRGEKLFF.

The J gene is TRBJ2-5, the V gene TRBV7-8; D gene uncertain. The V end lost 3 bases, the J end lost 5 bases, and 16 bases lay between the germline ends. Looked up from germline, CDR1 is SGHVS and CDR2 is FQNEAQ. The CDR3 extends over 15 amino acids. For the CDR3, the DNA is TGTGCCAGCAGCTTGGACCAAGGGATTGGGGAGACCCAGTACTTC. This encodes CASSLDQGIGETQYF.

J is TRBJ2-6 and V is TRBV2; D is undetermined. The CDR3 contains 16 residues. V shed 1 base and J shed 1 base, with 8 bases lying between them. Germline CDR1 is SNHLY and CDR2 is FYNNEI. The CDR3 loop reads CASSEVGLSGANVLTF. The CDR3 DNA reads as TGTGCCAGCAGTGAAGTAGGGTTATCTGGGGCCAACGTCCTGACTTTC.

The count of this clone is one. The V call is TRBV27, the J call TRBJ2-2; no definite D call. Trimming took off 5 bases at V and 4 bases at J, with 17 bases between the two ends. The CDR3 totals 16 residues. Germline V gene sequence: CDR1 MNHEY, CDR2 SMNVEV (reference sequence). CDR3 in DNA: TGTGCCAGCAGTCTGATAGGTTTCTCCGGCACCGGGGAGCTGTTTTTT. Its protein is CASSLIGFSGTGELFF.

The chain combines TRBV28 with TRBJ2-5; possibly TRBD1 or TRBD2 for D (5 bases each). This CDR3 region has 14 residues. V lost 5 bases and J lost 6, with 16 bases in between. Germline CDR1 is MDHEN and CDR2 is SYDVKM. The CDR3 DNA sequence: TGTGCCAGCAGTGCCGGGACCGCGGTAAAGACCCAGTACTTC. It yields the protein CASSAGTAVKTQYF.

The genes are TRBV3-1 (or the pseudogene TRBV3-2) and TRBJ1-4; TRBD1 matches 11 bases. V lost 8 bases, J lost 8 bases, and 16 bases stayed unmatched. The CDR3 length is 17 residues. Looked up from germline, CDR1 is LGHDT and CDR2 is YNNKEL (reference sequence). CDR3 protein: CASSPLTSGQGGEKLFF. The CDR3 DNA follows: TGTGCCAGCTCACCCTTGACTTCGGGACAGGGGGGCGAAAAACTGTTTTTT.

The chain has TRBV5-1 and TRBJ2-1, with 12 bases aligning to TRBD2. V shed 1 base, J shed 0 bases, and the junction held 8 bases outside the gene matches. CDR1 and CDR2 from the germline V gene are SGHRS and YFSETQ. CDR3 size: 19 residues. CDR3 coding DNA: TGCGCCAGCAGCTTGCTAGCGGGGGGGCTCTACAGCTCCTACAATGAGCAGTTCTTC. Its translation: CASSLLAGGLYSSYNEQFF. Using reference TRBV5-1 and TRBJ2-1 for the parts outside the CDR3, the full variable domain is KAGVTQTPRYLIKTRGQQVTLSCSPISGHRSVSWYQQTPGQGLQFLFEYFSETQRNKGNFPGRFSGRQFSNSRSEMNVSTLELGDSALYLCASSLLAGGLYSSYNEQFFGPGTRLTVL.

The CDR3 DNA reads as TGTGCCAGCAGCTTAGGTACCGAGAGCACTGAAGCTTTCTTT. Translation: CASSLGTESTEAFF. This chain uses TRBV7-8 with TRBJ1-1; D unresolved. In germline, CDR1 is SGHVS, CDR2 FQNEAQ. The CDR3 length is 14 residues. V lost 1 base, J lost 4 bases, and 10 bases lay in between.

The CDR3 region has the DNA TGTGCCAGCAGCTTGGAGTTGGGGGCAAGAGTCACAGATACGCAGTATTTT. It translates to CASSLELGARVTDTQYF. The V and J genes are TRBV5-8 and TRBJ2-3; D is possibly TRBD1 (6 bases). Trimming shortened V by 0 bases and J by 2 bases, and 16 bases separated the two germline ends. The CDR3 sequence is 17 residues long. CDR1 SGHTS and CDR2 YDEGEE come from the germline V gene.

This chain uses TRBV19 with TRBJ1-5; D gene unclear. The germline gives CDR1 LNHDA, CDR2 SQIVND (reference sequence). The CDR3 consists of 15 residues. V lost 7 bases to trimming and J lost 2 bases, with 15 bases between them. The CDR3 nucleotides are TGTGCCAGTACCCGCGGATTTGGAGGCAATCAGCCCCAGCATTTT. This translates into CASTRGFGGNQPQHF.

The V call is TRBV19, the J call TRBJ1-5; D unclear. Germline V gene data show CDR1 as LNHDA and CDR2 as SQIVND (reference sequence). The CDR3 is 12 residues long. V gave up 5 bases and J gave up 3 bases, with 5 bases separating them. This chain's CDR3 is CASSAYNQPQHF. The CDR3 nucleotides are TGTGCCAGTAGTGCTTACAATCAGCCCCAGCATTTT.

CDR3 residues: CATWKGTPVVNTIYF. For the CDR3, the DNA is TGTGCCACCTGGAAAGGCACTCCGGTGGTGAACACCATATATTTT. This chain links TRBV24-1 with TRBJ1-3; the D is unclear. CDR1 and CDR2 from the germline V gene are KGHDR and SFDVKD. The CDR3 consists of 15 residues. The V gene lost 9 bases and the J gene lost 7 bases, with 21 bases spanning the gap.

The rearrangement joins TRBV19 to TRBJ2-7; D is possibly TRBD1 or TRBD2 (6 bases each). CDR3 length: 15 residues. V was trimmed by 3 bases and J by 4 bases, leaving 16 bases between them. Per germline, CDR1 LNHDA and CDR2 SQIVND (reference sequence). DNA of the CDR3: TGTGCCAGTAGTATCGGAATGGGGGGCTTGTACGAGCAGTACTTC. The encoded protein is CASSIGMGGLYEQYF.

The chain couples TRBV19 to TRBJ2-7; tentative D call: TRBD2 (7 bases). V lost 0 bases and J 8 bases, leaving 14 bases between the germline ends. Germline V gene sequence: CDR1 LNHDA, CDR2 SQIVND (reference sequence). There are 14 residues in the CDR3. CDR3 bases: TGTGCCAGTAGTATAGAGGGGGGGCATTTCCAGCAGTACTTC. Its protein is CASSIEGGHFQQYF.

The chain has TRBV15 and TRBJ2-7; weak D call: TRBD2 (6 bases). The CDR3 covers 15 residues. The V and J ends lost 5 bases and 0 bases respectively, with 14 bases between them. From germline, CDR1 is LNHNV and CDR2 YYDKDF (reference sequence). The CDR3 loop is CATSDLRDSSYEQYF. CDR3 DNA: TGTGCCACCAGCGACCTTCGGGACTCCTCCTACGAGCAGTACTTC. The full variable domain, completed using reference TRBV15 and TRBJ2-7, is DAMVIQNPRYQVTQFGKPVTLSCSQTLNHNVMYWYQQKSSQAPKLLFHYYDKDFNNEADTPDNFQSRRPNTSFCFLDIRSPGLGDTAMYLCATSDLRDSSYEQYFGPGTRLTVT.

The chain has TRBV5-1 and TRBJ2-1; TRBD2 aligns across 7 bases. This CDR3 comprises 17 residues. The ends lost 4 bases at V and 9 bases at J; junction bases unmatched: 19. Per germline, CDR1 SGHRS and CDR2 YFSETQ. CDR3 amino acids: CASSPSTSWGRASEQFF. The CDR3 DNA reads TGCGCCAGCAGCCCTTCCACTAGTTGGGGGAGGGCAAGTGAGCAGTTCTTC.

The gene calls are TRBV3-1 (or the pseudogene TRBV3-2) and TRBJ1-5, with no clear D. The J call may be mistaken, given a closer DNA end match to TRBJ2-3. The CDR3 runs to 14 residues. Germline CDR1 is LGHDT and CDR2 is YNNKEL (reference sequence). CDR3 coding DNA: TGTGCCAGCAGCCAGGCCCGACAAGGGCAGCCCCAGTATTTT. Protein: CASSQARQGQPQYF.

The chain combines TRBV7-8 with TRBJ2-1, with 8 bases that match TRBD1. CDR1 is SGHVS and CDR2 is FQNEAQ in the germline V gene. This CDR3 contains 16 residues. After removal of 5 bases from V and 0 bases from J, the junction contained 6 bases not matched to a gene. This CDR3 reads CASSRRDRSSYNEQFF. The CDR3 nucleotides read TGTGCCAGCAGCCGAAGGGACAGGAGCTCCTACAATGAGCAGTTCTTC.

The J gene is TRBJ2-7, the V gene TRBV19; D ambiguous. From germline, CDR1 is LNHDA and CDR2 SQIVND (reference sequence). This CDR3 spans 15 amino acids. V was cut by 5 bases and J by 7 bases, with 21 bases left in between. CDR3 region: CASSAVASLGPEQYF. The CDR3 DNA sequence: TGTGCCAGTAGTGCCGTAGCATCCCTCGGCCCAGAGCAGTACTTC.

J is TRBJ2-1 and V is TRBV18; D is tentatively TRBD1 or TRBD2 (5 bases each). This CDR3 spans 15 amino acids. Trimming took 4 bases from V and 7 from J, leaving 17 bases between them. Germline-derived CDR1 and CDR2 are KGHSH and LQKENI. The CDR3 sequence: CASSLLGEKRNEQFF. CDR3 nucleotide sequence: TGTGCCAGCTCACTCCTGGGGGAGAAACGGAATGAGCAGTTCTTC. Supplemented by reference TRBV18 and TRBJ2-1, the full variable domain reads NAGVMQNPRHLVRRRGQEARLRCSPMKGHSHVYWYRQLPEEGLKFMVYLQKENIIDESGMPKERFSAEFPKEGPSILRIQQVVRGDSAAYFCASSLLGEKRNEQFFGPGTRLTVL.

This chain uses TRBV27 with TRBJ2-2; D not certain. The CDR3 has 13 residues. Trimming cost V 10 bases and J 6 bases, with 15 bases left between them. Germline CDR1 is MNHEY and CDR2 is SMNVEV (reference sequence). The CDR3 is CATGGAIAGELFF. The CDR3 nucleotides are TGTGCCACCGGTGGAGCCATAGCCGGGGAGCTGTTTTTT.

In DNA, the CDR3 is TGTGCCAGCAGTTACGGGGGGACACTCAAAATTCGGCGCACAGATACGCAGTATTTT. Residues: CASSYGGTLKIRRTDTQYF. The V call is TRBV6-2 or TRBV6-3, the J call TRBJ2-3; D may correspond to TRBD1 or TRBD2 (6 bases each). The CDR3 spans 19 residues. Germline V gene data show CDR1 as MNHEY and CDR2 as SVGEGT. The V end lost 2 bases, the J end lost 1 base, and 22 bases lay between the germline ends.